The clone carrying this T cell receptor beta chain occurred once. Its antigen is as yet unknown. CDR1 is SEHNR and CDR2 is FQNEAQ in the germline V gene (reference sequence). The CDR3 has 16 residues. With 4 bases removed from V and 5 bases from J, the gap between germline ends came to 20 bases. This sample is part of a study of cytomegalovirus exposure and HLA in healthy donors. Background on the study: From approximately 170 million T cells, an earlier analysis saw some 120 million unique TCR beta sequences.

Broader study findings: In a later analysis, a missense DCLRE1C variant was linked to TCR beta V- and J-gene trimming. Data from an earlier analysis indicated that most TCR beta V segments were productive either about 87% or about 30% of the time. Most CMV-associated TCR beta chains were later found to appear HLA-restricted.

Use of 60 Vbeta and 13 Jbeta primers characterized the PCR. TCRdb keeps only in-frame clones here, not all; method: immunoSEQ multiplex PCR. The repertoire holds about 150,000 clones, with around 79% as singletons. Source material: PBMCs. The gene calls are TRBV7-9 and TRBJ2-5; maybe TRBD1 (6 bases). This TCR came from a woman between 40 and 50 years old in good health and CMV-seronegative. The CDR3 reads CASSSRTAPRWETQYF. The CDR3 DNA is TGTGCCAGCAGCTCCAGGACAGCCCCCCGTTGGGAGACCCAGTACTTC.